One and the same sample provided the 23 T cell receptor beta chains below, sequenced in a study of blood T cell repertoires in COVID-19. The assay was immunoSEQ multiplex PCR, and TCRdb's table has in-frame clones only and misses some. The sample yields about 300,000 clones, about 89% seen once. Source material: peripheral blood. The receptor source for this set is a man aged 35-49 years with acute or convalescent COVID-19.

The V and J genes are TRBV29-1 and TRBJ1-2, with 9 positions matching TRBD1. With 7 bases clipped from V and 8 bases from J, the junction kept 5 bases outside the gene matches. The CDR3 contains 11 residues. Germline V CDR1 and CDR2: SQVTM, ANQGSEA. CDR3 region: CSARTGDGYTF. The DNA for the CDR3 is TGCAGCGCCAGGACAGGGGACGGCTACACCTTC.

This clone was recorded a few times. The rearrangement links TRBV3-1 (or the pseudogene TRBV3-2) to TRBJ2-1; the match to TRBD2 covers 8 bases. This CDR3 contains 18 residues. Trimming took 2 bases from V and 0 from J; bases not matched to a gene: 9. Germline assignment: CDR1 LGHDT and CDR2 YNNKEL (reference sequence). CDR3 protein: CASSQQRGGGSSYNEQFF. The CDR3 DNA reads TGTGCCAGCAGCCAACAGCGGGGCGGGGGGAGCTCCTACAATGAGCAGTTCTTC.

The rearrangement uses TRBV6-5 and TRBJ2-6, with 7 nucleotides matching TRBD1. With 6 bases clipped from V and 0 bases from J, the junction kept 2 bases outside the gene matches. The CDR3 sequence is 15 residues long. Germline CDR1 reads MNHEY; CDR2 reads SVGAGI. The CDR3 loop is CASRGDSSGANVLTF. The DNA of the CDR3 is TGTGCCAGCAGGGGGGACAGCTCTGGGGCCAACGTCCTGACTTTC.

The rearrangement uses TRBV7-9 and TRBJ2-2, with a possible D match to TRBD2 (5 bases). This CDR3 is built from 18 residues. Germline loops: CDR1 SEHNR, CDR2 FQNEAQ (reference sequence). V shed 1 base and J shed 1 base, with 16 bases lying between them. The CDR3 protein is CASSLVAINAGNTGELFF. In DNA form, the CDR3 reads TGTGCCAGCAGCTTAGTCGCAATAAACGCGGGGAACACCGGGGAGCTGTTTTTT.

V is TRBV7-9 and J is TRBJ2-1, with D uncertain. Germline V lookup: CDR1 SEHNR, CDR2 FQNEAQ (reference sequence). This CDR3 has 13 amino acids. The V gene lost 2 bases and the J gene lost 5 bases, with 7 bases spanning the gap. The CDR3 here is CASSLILHNEQFF. The CDR3 nucleotides are TGTGCCAGCAGCTTAATCCTACACAATGAGCAGTTCTTC.

The chain combines TRBV28 with TRBJ1-1; 9 bases fit TRBD1. V lost 4 bases and J lost 3; bases outside the gene matches: 6. Germline V gene sequence: CDR1 MDHEN, CDR2 SYDVKM. The CDR3 has 15 residues. The CDR3 sequence: CASSSYRGRDTEAFF. The CDR3 DNA reads TGTGCCAGCAGTTCCTACAGGGGGCGGGACACTGAAGCTTTCTTT. Full variable domain (remainder filled in from reference TRBV28 and TRBJ1-1): DVKVTQSSRYLVKRTGEKVFLECVQDMDHENMFWYRQDPGLGLRLIYFSYDVKMKEKGDIPEGYSVSREKKERFSLILESASTNQTSMYLCASSSYRGRDTEAFFGQGTRLTVV.

The V and J genes are TRBV5-6 and TRBJ2-3, with D perhaps TRBD1 (6 bases). V shed 1 base and J shed 1 base, with 10 bases lying between them. CDR1 and CDR2 from the germline V gene are SGHDT and YYEEEE. The CDR3 sequence is 15 residues long. The chain's CDR3 is CASSLMGAGTDTQYF. DNA for the CDR3: TGTGCCAGCAGCTTGATGGGGGCGGGCACAGATACGCAGTATTTT. Looking up the rest from reference TRBV5-6 and TRBJ2-3 gives the full variable domain: DAGVTQSPTHLIKTRGQQVTLRCSPKSGHDTVSWYQQALGQGPQFIFQYYEEEERQRGNFPDRFSGHQFPNYSSELNVNALLLGDSALYLCASSLMGAGTDTQYFGPGTRLTVL.

The V and J genes are TRBV7-6 and TRBJ1-1; D uncertain. The length of the CDR3 is 17 residues. Germline V CDR1 and CDR2: SGHVS, FNYEAQ. Trimming left V 3 bases short and J 3 bases short, with 20 bases between. The CDR3 nucleotides read TGTGCCAGCAGCTTCCGGTCCGTGGACGGGAGGGACACTGAAGCTTTCTTT. Amino acids: CASSFRSVDGRDTEAFF.

DNA of the CDR3: TGTGCCAGCAGCCCTCATAGCGGGGGGCAGTTCTTC. This translates into CASSPHSGGQFF. V is TRBV7-2 and J is TRBJ2-1, with 9 bases fitting TRBD2. The germline CDR1 and CDR2 sequences are SGHTA and FQGNSA. There are 12 residues in the CDR3. The junction had 5 bases not matched to a gene; V was cut back by 5 bases and J by 12 bases.

V usage is TRBV6-5 and J usage is TRBJ1-2; TRBD1 aligns across 11 bases. Germline V gene sequence: CDR1 MNHEY, CDR2 SVGAGI. Losses at the gene ends were 9 bases for V and 7 bases for J; bases not matched to a gene: 4. CDR3 length: 12 residues. CDR3 DNA sequence: TGTGCCAGTGGACAGGGGGCGAGTGGCTACACCTTC. Amino acids: CASGQGASGYTF.

The rearrangement uses TRBV30 and TRBJ2-7; TRBD2 matches at 8 bases. From germline, CDR1 is GTSNPN and CDR2 SVGIG (reference sequence). Germline trimming cut 3 bases from V and 2 bases from J; bases unmatched to any gene: 6. The CDR3 covers 14 residues. The CDR3 region has the DNA TGTGCCTGGAGCCACGGGACTAGAGCCTACGAGCAGTACTTC. Translation gives CAWSHGTRAYEQYF.

The V and J genes are TRBV11-2 and TRBJ2-3; TRBD2 is a possible D gene (6 bases). The CDR3 sequence is 17 residues long. Germline V gene sequence: CDR1 SGHAT, CDR2 FQNNGV. V was pared by 4 bases and J by 3 bases, with 20 bases between. CDR3 in DNA: TGTGCCAGCAGCTCAACCCCCGGCGGGGCGTTGACAGATACGCAGTATTTT. Encoded protein: CASSSTPGGALTDTQYF.

This chain uses TRBV6-2 or TRBV6-3 with TRBJ2-3; D perhaps matches TRBD1 (6 bases). Germline V lookup: CDR1 MNHEY, CDR2 SVGEGT. V was pared by 5 bases and J by 6 bases, with 12 bases between. The CDR3 has 13 amino acids. As DNA, the CDR3 is TGTGCCAGCAGTCCAGGGGTTGCGGATACGCAGTATTTT. Translation: CASSPGVADTQYF.

This rearrangement joins TRBV6-6 to TRBJ2-1, with D maybe TRBD2 (5 bases). Trimming took 2 bases from V and 1 from J, leaving 9 bases between them. Germline CDR1 and CDR2: MNHNY and SVGAGI (reference sequence). The CDR3 is 15 residues long. Written as DNA, the CDR3 is TGTGCCAGCAGTTACGTAGCGAGGTCCTACAATGAGCAGTTCTTC. It specifies CASSYVARSYNEQFF.

Points on this clone: This same CDR3 is encoded by further DNA sequences in the sample. This chain links TRBV5-4 with TRBJ1-1; 9 positions match TRBD1. Germline V gene lookup returns CDR1 SGHNT and CDR2 YYREEE (reference sequence). The CDR3 sequence is 14 residues long. The V gene end was trimmed by 3 bases and the J gene end by 1 base; junction bases not matched to a gene: 1. CDR3 amino acids: CASSSGQGNTEAFF. CDR3 DNA: TGTGCCAGCAGCTCGGGACAGGGGAACACTGAAGCTTTCTTT.

This sequence joins TRBV5-1 and TRBJ1-1, with 11 bases identical to TRBD1. Germline V CDR1 and CDR2: SGHRS, YFSETQ. Trimming removed 6 bases from V and 5 bases from J; junction bases left unmatched: 6. This CDR3 is 14 amino acids long. The CDR3 DNA reads as TGCGCCAGCACCCGGGACAGGGGGAGAACTGAAGCTTTCTTT. Residues: CASTRDRGRTEAFF.

This chain links TRBV7-8 with TRBJ2-7; 9 bases agree with TRBD1. CDR3 length: 15 residues. The germline V gene has CDR1 SGHVS and CDR2 FQNEAQ. J lost 1 base, V lost 4 bases, and 5 bases had no gene match. CDR3 nucleotides: TGTGCCAGCAGCTCGCCCGGGACAGGGTCCTACGAGCAGTACTTC. Its protein is CASSSPGTGSYEQYF. The full variable domain, its missing parts supplied by reference TRBV7-8 and TRBJ2-7, is GAGVSQSPRYKVAKRGQDVALRCDPISGHVSLFWYQQALGQGPEFLTYFQNEAQLDKSGLPSDRFFAERPEGSVSTLKIQRTQQEDSAVYLCASSSPGTGSYEQYFGPGTRLTVT.

The chain links TRBV18 to TRBJ1-5, with TRBD1 matching 7 bases. V lost 3 bases and J lost 2; bases outside the gene matches: 4. CDR1 is KGHSH and CDR2 is LQKENI in the germline V gene. CDR3 size: 15 residues. CDR3: CASSPRGDGNQPQHF. The CDR3 bases are TGTGCCAGCTCACCCAGGGGGGACGGCAATCAGCCCCAGCATTTT.

This chain connects TRBV3-1 (or the pseudogene TRBV3-2) to TRBJ1-6; TRBD1 matches at 7 bases. V was clipped by 5 bases and J by 8 bases; unmatched bases: 6. The CDR3 covers 14 residues. Germline CDR1 and CDR2: LGHDT and YNNKEL (reference sequence). The CDR3 reads CASSSRDSHSPLHF. DNA of the CDR3: TGTGCCAGCAGCTCCCGGGACAGCCATTCACCCCTCCACTTT.

The chain combines TRBV12-3 or TRBV12-4 with TRBJ2-7; TRBD2 agrees at 9 bases. The CDR3 extends over 13 amino acids. V dropped 7 bases and J dropped 3; count of bases not matched to a gene: 4. The DNA for the CDR3 is TGTGCCAGCAAGATAGCGGGGGACTACGAGCAGTACTTC. It codes for CASKIAGDYEQYF.

V gene TRBV7-3 combines with J gene TRBJ2-2; maybe TRBD1 (6 bases). The CDR3 contains 17 residues. Germline V lookup: CDR1 SGHTA, CDR2 FQGTGA. The V end was cut by 1 base, the J end by 1 base, with 13 bases between. In nucleotides, the CDR3 is TGTGCCAGCAGCTTAAGTGTCGCGACAGGGAACACCGGGGAGCTGTTTTTT. It translates to CASSLSVATGNTGELFF. The entire variable domain, with the rest obtained from reference TRBV7-3 and TRBJ2-2, is as follows: GAGVSQTPSNKVTEKGKYVELRCDPISGHTALYWYRQSLGQGPEFLIYFQGTGAADDSGLPNDRFFAVRPEGSVSTLKIQRTERGDSAVYLCASSLSVATGNTGELFFGEGSRLTVL.

V usage is TRBV7-8 and J usage is TRBJ1-4; unclear D gene. The CDR3 is 12 amino acids. Germline assignment: CDR1 SGHVS and CDR2 FQNEAQ. V dropped 5 bases and J dropped 8 bases, with 9 bases sitting between them. The CDR3 is CASSPLREKLFF. The DNA for the CDR3 is TGTGCCAGCAGCCCGCTTCGGGAAAAACTGTTTTTT.

This chain connects TRBV6-1 to TRBJ2-3; 10 bases agree with TRBD2. After removal of 4 bases from V and 0 bases from J, the junction contained 7 bases not matched to a gene. This CDR3 has 17 residues. Looked up from germline, CDR1 is MNHNS and CDR2 is SASEGT. CDR3 region: CASSGGRTSGSTDTQYF. Written as DNA, the CDR3 is TGTGCCAGCAGTGGGGGCAGGACTAGCGGAAGCACAGATACGCAGTATTTT.